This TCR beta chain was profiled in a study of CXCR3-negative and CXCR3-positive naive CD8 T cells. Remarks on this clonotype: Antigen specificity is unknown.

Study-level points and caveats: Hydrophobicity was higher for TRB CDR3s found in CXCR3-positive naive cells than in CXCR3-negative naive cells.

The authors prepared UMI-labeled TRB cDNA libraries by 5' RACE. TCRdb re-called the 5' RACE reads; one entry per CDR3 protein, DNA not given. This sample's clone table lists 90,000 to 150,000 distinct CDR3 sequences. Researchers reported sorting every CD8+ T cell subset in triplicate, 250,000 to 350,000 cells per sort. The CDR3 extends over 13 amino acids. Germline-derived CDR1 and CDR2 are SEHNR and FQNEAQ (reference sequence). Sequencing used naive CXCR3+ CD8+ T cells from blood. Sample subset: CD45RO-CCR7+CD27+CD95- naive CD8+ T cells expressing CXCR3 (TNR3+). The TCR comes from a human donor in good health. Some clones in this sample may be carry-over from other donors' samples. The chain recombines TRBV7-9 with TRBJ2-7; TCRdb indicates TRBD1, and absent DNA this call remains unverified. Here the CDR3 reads CASSTQGPNEQYF.